The TCR beta chain described here comes from a study of Graves' ophthalmopathy and Graves' hyperthyroidism. This clonotype was counted ten times or more. As the template, RNA transcripts were used to amplify TCR beta CDR3 regions. RT-PCR with HTBI primers came first, then second-round multiplex PCR. TCRdb redid the calling of the multiplex PCR reads with MiXCR, one entry per CDR3 protein. This table has about 410,000 distinct CDR3 sequences, 15% to 20% appearing once. V lost 7 bases, J lost 4 bases, and 7 bases lay in between. This CDR3 region has 11 residues. The V gene's germline CDR1 is SQVTM and CDR2 ANQGSEA.

The chain links TRBV29-1 to TRBJ2-2; maybe TRBD2 (5 bases). Source material: peripheral blood. The origin of this receptor is a woman aged 18-30 years with Graves' ophthalmopathy. This chain's CDR3 is CSGRGTGELFF. CDR3 in DNA: TGCAGCGGACGGGGCACCGGGGAGCTGTTTTTT.